This TCR beta chain was obtained from a study of somatic mutations in cytotoxic T cells in rheumatoid arthritis. Study-wide context: Sorted by flow to nearly 100% purity were some V beta antibody-stained T-cell populations, including V beta1+ cells sequenced for TCRB.

Concerning this clone itself: What it binds is unknown.

V was cut by 3 bases and J by 4 bases, with 14 bases left in between. The CDR3 has 15 amino acids. Germline-derived CDR1 and CDR2 are SGDLS and YYNGEE. Notes on the study in general: For about an eighth of the roughly 60 patients, a single CD8+ clone accounted for more than 20% of CD8+ cells.

Assay used: immunoSEQ multiplex PCR; TCRdb lists only in-frame clones, some missing. Here the sample spans roughly 2,100 clones, 70% to 80% being singletons. Sequencing was carried out using CD8+ T cells sorted from blood. The clonotype comes from a woman between 40 and 55 years old with rheumatoid arthritis. The chain has TRBV9 and TRBJ2-1; D might be TRBD2 (5 bases). The CDR3 spells CASSESDLIYNEQFF. The CDR3 DNA sequence: TGTGCCAGCAGCGAATCGGACTTGATTTACAATGAGCAGTTCTTC.